Below are 9 T cell receptor beta chains sequenced from a single sample in a study of T cell responses to AZD1222 COVID-19 vaccine. This table comes from immunoSEQ multiplex PCR, and its TCRdb copy is limited to in-frame clones, with some not included. The sample gives 84,000 or so clones, nearly 90% of which show up once; more than 4.5% is in the top ten. Specimen: peripheral blood, collected on day 0 of MenACWY control vaccination. The receptors shown here come from an adult in good health.

This clone was observed a single time. The chain recombines TRBV5-1 with TRBJ1-4; no clear D. Per the germline V gene, CDR1 is SGHRS and CDR2 is YFSETQ. The V and J ends lost 5 bases and 0 bases respectively, with 8 bases between them. CDR3 length equals 14 residues. The CDR3 loop is CASSSGSTNEKLFF. The CDR3 bases are TGCGCCAGCAGTAGCGGGTCAACTAATGAAAAACTGTTTTTT.

This chain uses TRBV4-2 with TRBJ2-3, with D perhaps being TRBD1 or TRBD2 (5 bases each). The V end lost 3 bases, the J end lost 2 bases, and 15 bases lay between the germline ends. Germline V gene data show CDR1 as LGHNA and CDR2 as YNFKEQ. This CDR3 contains 16 residues. This chain's CDR3 is CASSQRRPGPTDTQYF. CDR3 bases: TGTGCCAGCAGCCAGAGACGGCCGGGGCCCACAGATACGCAGTATTTT.

The chain uses TRBV4-1 and TRBJ1-1; D is unclear. Per the germline V gene, CDR1 is MGHRA and CDR2 is YSYEKL. The CDR3 is 13 residues long. V dropped 0 bases and J dropped 4 bases, with 6 bases sitting between them. The DNA of the CDR3 is TGCGCCAGCAGCCAAGAGGGCAGCACTGAAGCTTTCTTT. The encoded protein is CASSQEGSTEAFF.

A remark on this clone: Other nucleotide sequences in the sample specify the same CDR3. The rearrangement joins TRBV10-3 to TRBJ1-5; 10 nucleotides align to TRBD1. The length of the CDR3 is 13 residues. Germline V gives CDR1 ENHRY, CDR2 SYGVKD. The V gene end was trimmed by 4 bases and the J gene end by 7 bases; junction bases not matched to a gene: 1. The DNA for the CDR3 is TGTGCCATCAGTGGGACAGGGGGACAGCCCCAGCATTTT. It is translated as CAISGTGGQPQHF.

V is TRBV5-1 and J is TRBJ1-5, with D uncertain. This CDR3 is 13 amino acids long. CDR1 and CDR2 from the germline V gene are SGHRS and YFSETQ. V shed 0 bases and J shed 3 bases, with 4 bases lying between them. CDR3 sequence: CASSLAYNQPQHF. CDR3 sequence (DNA): TGCGCCAGCAGCTTGGCCTACAATCAGCCCCAGCATTTT.

The chain couples TRBV9 to TRBJ2-3; 8 positions agree with TRBD2. With V trimmed by 0 bases and J by 2 bases, 5 bases remained unmatched. This CDR3 region has 16 residues. Germline CDR1 and CDR2: SGDLS and YYNGEE. In DNA, the CDR3 is TGTGCCAGCAGCGTAGTCGGGGGGGCGTACACAGATACGCAGTATTTT. It specifies CASSVVGGAYTDTQYF.

The chain couples TRBV19 to TRBJ1-1, with D unclear. This CDR3 has 12 amino acids. Trimming pared 5 bases from V and 5 bases from J, leaving 9 bases between. Germline V gene data show CDR1 as LNHDA and CDR2 as SQIVND (reference sequence). The CDR3: CASSPRRTEAFF. The CDR3 DNA reads TGTGCCAGTAGTCCCCGGCGGACTGAAGCTTTCTTT.

As DNA, the CDR3 is TGTGCCATCAGCAGGGGGGACTCCTCCTACGAGCAGTACTTC. Translated, it gives CAISRGDSSYEQYF. This chain connects TRBV10-3 to TRBJ2-7; tentative D call: TRBD1 (7 bases). Trimming cost V 6 bases and J 0 bases, with 12 bases left between them. The CDR3 is 14 amino acids. Germline CDR1 reads ENHRY; CDR2 reads SYGVKD.

The chain carries TRBV2 and TRBJ1-5; 8 bases are shared with TRBD1. Germline loops: CDR1 SNHLY, CDR2 FYNNEI. The CDR3 consists of 14 residues. After removal of 4 bases from V and 7 bases from J, the junction contained 6 bases not matched to a gene. The CDR3 coding sequence is TGTGCCAGCAGTGCCGACAGGGGAGAACAGCCCCAGCATTTT. It encodes CASSADRGEQPQHF.